Sequencing of this T cell receptor beta chain was carried out in a study of pediatric ulcerative colitis. Study findings and constraints: Blood-rectal clonal overlap within each person was significantly higher in ulcerative colitis patients than controls. All ulcerative colitis patients, but no controls, carried a couple of rectal clonotypes.

Rectal tissue came from one to two pinch biopsies taken at colonoscopy. As concerns this clone: The antigen remains unidentified.

Only in-frame clones appear in the TCRdb table, and some are missing; sequencing was by immunoSEQ multiplex PCR. Of 30,000 to 35,000 clones detected, roughly 81% appear once; the ten largest clones hold over 0.95%. Sequencing was done on a sample of gut tissue. The sequence was obtained from a boy between 5 and 17 years old with mild ulcerative colitis.

This CDR3 reads CAWSPPGTPYEQYF. CDR3 DNA: TGTGCCTGGAGTCCCCCAGGGACACCCTACGAGCAGTACTTC. The chain has TRBV30 and TRBJ2-7; the D gene is possibly TRBD1 (6 bases). There are 14 residues in the CDR3. V lost 2 bases, J lost 2 bases, and 13 bases lay in between. In germline, CDR1 is GTSNPN, CDR2 SVGIG (reference sequence).